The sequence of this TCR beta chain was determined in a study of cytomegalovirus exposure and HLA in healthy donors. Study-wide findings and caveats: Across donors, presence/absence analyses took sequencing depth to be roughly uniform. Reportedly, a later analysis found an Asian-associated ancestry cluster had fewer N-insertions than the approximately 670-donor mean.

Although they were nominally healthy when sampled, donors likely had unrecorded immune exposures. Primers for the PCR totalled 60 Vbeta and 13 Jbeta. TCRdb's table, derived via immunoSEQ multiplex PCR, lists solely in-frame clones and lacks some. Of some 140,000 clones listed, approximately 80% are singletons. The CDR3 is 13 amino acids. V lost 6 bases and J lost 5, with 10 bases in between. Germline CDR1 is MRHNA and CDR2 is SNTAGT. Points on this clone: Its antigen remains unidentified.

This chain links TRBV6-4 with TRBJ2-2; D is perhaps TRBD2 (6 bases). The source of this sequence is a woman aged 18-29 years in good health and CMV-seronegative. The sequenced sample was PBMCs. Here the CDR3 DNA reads TGTGCCAGCAGCGGGAGTCTAACCGGGGAGCTGTTTTTT. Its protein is CASSGSLTGELFF.